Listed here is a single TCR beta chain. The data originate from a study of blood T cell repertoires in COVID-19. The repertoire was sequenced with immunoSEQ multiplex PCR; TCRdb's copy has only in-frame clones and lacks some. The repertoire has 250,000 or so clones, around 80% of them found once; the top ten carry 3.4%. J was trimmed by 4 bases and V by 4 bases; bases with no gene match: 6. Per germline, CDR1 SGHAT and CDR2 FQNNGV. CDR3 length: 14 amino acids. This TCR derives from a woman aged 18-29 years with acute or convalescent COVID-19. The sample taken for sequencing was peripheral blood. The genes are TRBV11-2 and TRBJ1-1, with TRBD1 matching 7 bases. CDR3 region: CASSSQQGTTEAFF. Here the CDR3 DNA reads TGTGCCAGCAGCTCGCAACAGGGGACCACTGAAGCTTTCTTT.